A single T cell receptor (beta chain) is shown here with its context. The antigen remains unidentified. Each CDR3 protein gets one entry after TCRdb re-called the 5' RACE reads with MiXCR. Counted here are fewer than 700,000 distinct CDR3 sequences, roughly a fifth occurring once; the ten biggest clones make up around 7.7%. Trimming cost V 1 base and J 3 bases, with 8 bases left between them. The CDR3 covers 14 residues. Germline CDR1 SGHAT, CDR2 FQNNGV. These data belong to a study of T-cell memory formation after mild COVID-19. Study-level findings and limits: The study found balanced CD4/CD8 in clones contracting day 15 to 85 and a CD4+ lean in later expanders.

Sequenced sample: PBMCs or a T cell subset sorted from them (not recorded which). This TCR derives from an adult woman who had mild COVID-19 (a few samples of this study predate the infection). Cell type and time point are not known. This rearrangement joins TRBV11-2 to TRBJ2-3; D call uncertain. The CDR3 bases are TGTGCCAGCAGCTTAGTAGGCATAACAGATACGCAGTATTTT. Encoded protein: CASSLVGITDTQYF.